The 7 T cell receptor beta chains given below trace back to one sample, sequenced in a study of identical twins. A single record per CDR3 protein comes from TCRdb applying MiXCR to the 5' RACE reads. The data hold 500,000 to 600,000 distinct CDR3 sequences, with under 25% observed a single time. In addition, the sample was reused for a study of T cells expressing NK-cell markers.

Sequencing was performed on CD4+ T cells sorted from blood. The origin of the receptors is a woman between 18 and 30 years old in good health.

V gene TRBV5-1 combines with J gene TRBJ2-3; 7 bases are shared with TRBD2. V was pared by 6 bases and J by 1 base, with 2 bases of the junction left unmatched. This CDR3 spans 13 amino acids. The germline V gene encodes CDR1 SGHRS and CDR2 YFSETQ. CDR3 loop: CASTSGGTDTQYF. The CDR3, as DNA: TGCGCCAGCACCAGCGGGGGCACAGATACGCAGTATTTT.

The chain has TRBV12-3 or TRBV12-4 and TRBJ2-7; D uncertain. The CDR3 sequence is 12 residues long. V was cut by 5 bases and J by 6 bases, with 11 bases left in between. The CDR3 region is CASSGGSFEQYF. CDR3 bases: TGTGCCAGCAGTGGCGGATCGTTCGAGCAGTACTTC.

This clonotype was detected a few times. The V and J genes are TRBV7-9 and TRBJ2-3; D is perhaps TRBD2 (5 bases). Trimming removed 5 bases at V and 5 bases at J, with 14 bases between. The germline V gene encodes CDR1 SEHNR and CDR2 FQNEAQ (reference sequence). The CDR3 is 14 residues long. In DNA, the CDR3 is TGTGCCAGCAGCCCCCTGGGGAGAGAAGATACGCAGTATTTT. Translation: CASSPLGREDTQYF. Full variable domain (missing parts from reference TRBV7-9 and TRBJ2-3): DTGVSQNPRHKITKRGQNVTFRCDPISEHNRLYWYRQTLGQGPEFLTYFQNEAQLEKSRLLSDRFSAERPKGSFSTLEIQRTEQGDSAMYLCASSPLGREDTQYFGPGTRLTVL.

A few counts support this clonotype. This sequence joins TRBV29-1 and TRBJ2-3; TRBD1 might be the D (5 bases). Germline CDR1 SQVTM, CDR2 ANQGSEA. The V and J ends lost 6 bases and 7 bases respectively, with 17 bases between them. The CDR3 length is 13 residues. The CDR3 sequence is CSVLTVAEYTQYF. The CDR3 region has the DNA TGCAGCGTATTGACAGTAGCCGAATATACGCAGTATTTT.

The CDR3 loop is CASSLSLAGGETQYF. The CDR3 DNA reads TGTGCCAGCAGTTTAAGTCTAGCGGGAGGAGAGACCCAGTACTTC. V gene TRBV12-3 or TRBV12-4 combines with J gene TRBJ2-5; 11 bases fit TRBD2. CDR3 length: 15 residues. J was trimmed by 4 bases and V by 2 bases; bases with no gene match: 3.

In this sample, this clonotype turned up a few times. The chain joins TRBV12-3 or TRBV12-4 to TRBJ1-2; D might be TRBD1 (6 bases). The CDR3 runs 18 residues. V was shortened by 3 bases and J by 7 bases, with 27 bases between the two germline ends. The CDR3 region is CASSLVRDTLYSGGGYTF. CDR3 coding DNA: TGTGCCAGCAGTTTGGTCCGGGACACGTTATATTCGGGGGGTGGCTACACCTTC.

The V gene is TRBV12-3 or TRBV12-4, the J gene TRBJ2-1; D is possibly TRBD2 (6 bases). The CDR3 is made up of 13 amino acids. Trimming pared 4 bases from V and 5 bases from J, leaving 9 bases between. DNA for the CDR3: TGTGCCAGCAGTTCGGGGGTAAACAATGAGCAGTTCTTC. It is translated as CASSSGVNNEQFF.